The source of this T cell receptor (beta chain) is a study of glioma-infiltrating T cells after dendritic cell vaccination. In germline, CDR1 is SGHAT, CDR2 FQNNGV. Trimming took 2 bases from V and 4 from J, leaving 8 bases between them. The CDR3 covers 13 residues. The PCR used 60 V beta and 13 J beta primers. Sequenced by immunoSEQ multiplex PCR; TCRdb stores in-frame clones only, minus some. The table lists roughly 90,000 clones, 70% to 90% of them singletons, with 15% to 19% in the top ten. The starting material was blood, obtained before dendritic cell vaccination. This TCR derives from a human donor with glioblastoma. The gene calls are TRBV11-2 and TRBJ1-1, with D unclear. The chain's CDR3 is CASSLMRGTEAFF. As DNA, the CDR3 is TGTGCCAGCAGCTTAATGAGAGGCACTGAAGCTTTCTTT.